What follows are 5 T cell receptor beta chains derived from one specimen sequenced in a study of T-cell memory formation after mild COVID-19. Each CDR3 protein gets one entry after TCRdb re-called the 5' RACE reads with MiXCR. The sample consists of under 400,000 distinct CDR3 sequences, approximately 29% of them appearing once. Sequenced sample: PBMCs or a T cell subset sorted from them (not recorded which). These receptors were obtained from an adult woman who had mild COVID-19 (a few samples of this study predate the infection). Cell type and time point are not known.

The CDR3 is CASSPRTGGNEKLFF. DNA for the CDR3: TGTGCCAGCTCACCACGGACAGGGGGCAATGAAAAACTGTTTTTT. The chain links TRBV18 to TRBJ1-4; 11 nucleotides align to TRBD1. The J segment lost 5 bases and the V segment lost 1 base, leaving 0 bases of the junction unmatched. The CDR3 has 15 residues. Germline CDR1 KGHSH, CDR2 LQKENI.

The chain links TRBV4-3 to TRBJ2-1; D may be TRBD2 (5 bases). The germline V and J ends were trimmed by 4 bases and 0 bases, with 13 bases remaining between them. The germline gives CDR1 LGHNA, CDR2 YSLEER. This CDR3 has 16 residues. The CDR3 protein is CASSPQTTASYNEQFF. The CDR3 DNA is TGCGCCAGCAGCCCCCAGACTACAGCCTCCTACAATGAGCAGTTCTTC.

The chain links TRBV6-5 to TRBJ2-2; D gene ambiguous. CDR1 MNHEY and CDR2 SVGAGI come from the germline V gene. The CDR3 extends over 13 amino acids. With 5 bases removed from V and 6 bases from J, the gap between germline ends came to 10 bases. CDR3: CASSPRSPGELFF. The CDR3 region has the DNA TGTGCCAGCAGTCCCCGGTCCCCCGGGGAGCTGTTTTTT.

The chain joins TRBV6-2 or TRBV6-3 to TRBJ2-5, with D uncertain. V was clipped by 4 bases and J by 5 bases, with 14 bases between them. The CDR3 contains 14 residues. CDR1 MNHEY and CDR2 SVGEGT come from the germline V gene. The DNA of the CDR3 is TGTGCCAGCAGTTTTTGGCCCGGCGCGGAGACCCAGTACTTC. This gives the protein CASSFWPGAETQYF.

This clonotype appeared a few times. V and J are TRBV12-3 or TRBV12-4 and TRBJ2-7; 8 positions match TRBD2. This CDR3 has 12 amino acids. Germline trimming cut 5 bases from V and 3 bases from J; bases unmatched to any gene: 0. CDR3 coding DNA: TGTGCCAGCAGTACTAGCGGCTACGAGCAGTACTTC. Encoded protein: CASSTSGYEQYF.